This T cell receptor beta chain was obtained from a study of CD8+ T cells in alopecia areata. Study as a whole: It was 6 to 18 months of tofacitinib, and then there were 6 months off drug. The study, taken as a whole, reports: Alphabeta T cells residing in normal skin are also sequenced in scalp samples. More clonal than normal scalp was lesional scalp, particularly alopecia totalis/universalis.

On this clone: What it recognizes is unknown.

Treatment given: oral pan-JAK inhibitor, 5-10 mg twice daily. The V gene lost 0 bases and the J gene lost 2 bases, with 6 bases spanning the gap. Germline loops: CDR1 SGHRS, CDR2 YFSETQ. The CDR3 runs 13 residues. RNA extraction and reverse transcription yielded cDNA as sequencing template. This table comes from immunoSEQ multiplex PCR, and its TCRdb copy is limited to in-frame clones, with some not included. The table lists about 190,000 clones, around 56% of them singletons, with less than 0.8% in the top ten. This specimen was CD4+ T cells sorted from blood, taken at week 4, from a patient treated with tofacitinib. The TCR originated in a human donor with alopecia areata. This chain uses TRBV5-1 with TRBJ2-7; D may be TRBD1 (6 bases). The CDR3 nucleotides read TGCGCCAGCAGCTTGGGGGACACCTACGAGCAGTACTTC. Translated, it gives CASSLGDTYEQYF.